A selection of T cell receptor beta chains follows, all from one sample in a study of cytomegalovirus exposure and HLA in healthy donors. The protocol was immunoSEQ multiplex PCR, while the TCRdb copy is restricted to in-frame clones and leaves out a portion. The sample lists about 140,000 clones, roughly 76% occurring once. Specimen: PBMCs. These TCRs come from a woman younger than 45 in good health and CMV-seronegative. Each CDR3 is given with its conserved first and last residue. The D gene is left open where the match is weak. Part of the rows lack a size; the others show once, few, many or a class for expanded clones.

cdr3_nt cdr3_aa d_call j_call clone_size v_call
TGCGCCAGCAGCTCGACAGGGGGCTGGAGCTATGGCTACACCTTC CASSSTGGWSYGYTF TRBD1 TRBJ1-2 - TRBV5-1
TGTGCCAGCAGCAATATGCACTACTATGAGCAGTTCTTC CASSNMHYYEQFF - TRBJ2-1 - TRBV11-2
TGTGCCAGCAGCTTGGGGCTAGCGATCACAGATACGCAGTATTTT CASSLGLAITDTQYF - TRBJ2-3 - TRBV5-5
TGTGCCAGCTCACCAAGCCGCTACGAGCAGTACTTC CASSPSRYEQYF - TRBJ2-7 - TRBV18
TGTGCCTGGACCCATACGGGACAGGTTAATGAAAAACTGTTTTTT CAWTHTGQVNEKLFF TRBD1 TRBJ1-4 - TRBV30
TGTGCCAGCAGCTTTAAAAGGACAAACGGGGCCAACGTCCTGACTTTC CASSFKRTNGANVLTF - TRBJ2-6 - TRBV5-4
TGTGCCAGCAGCCCTCACAGGGGTGGCACTGAAGCTTTCTTT CASSPHRGGTEAFF TRBD1 TRBJ1-1 - TRBV11-1
TGTGCCAGCAGCCTCCGGACAGGGGGCCGGTACGAGCAGTACTTC CASSLRTGGRYEQYF TRBD1 TRBJ2-7 - TRBV6-5
TGTGCCAGCAGTTACGGGGACAGCTCCTACGAGCAGTACTTC CASSYGDSSYEQYF TRBD1 TRBJ2-7 - TRBV6-5
TGTGCCTGGAGTGCACAGGGGTACGAGCAGTACTTC CAWSAQGYEQYF TRBD1 TRBJ2-7 - TRBV30
TGTGCCAGCAGTCAGGGCAGAGGGGAGCTGTTTTTT CASSQGRGELFF - TRBJ2-2 - TRBV28
TGTGCCAGTAGCCCCTCACCGGGGGGAGATACGCAGTATTTT CASSPSPGGDTQYF TRBD2 TRBJ2-3 - TRBV19
TGCGCCAGCAGCTTAGCCGGGACAGGGAACACTGAAGCTTTCTTT CASSLAGTGNTEAFF TRBD1 TRBJ1-1 - TRBV5-1
TGTGCCATCAGTGAGGCGGGGGAGCAGTACTTC CAISEAGEQYF TRBD2 TRBJ2-5 once TRBV10-3
TGTGCCAGCAGCTTATATCCCTACAATGAGCAGTTCTTC CASSLYPYNEQFF - TRBJ2-1 - TRBV7-3
TGTGCCAGCAGCGCGGGACAGGGATTTGGGGACTATGGCTGCACCTTC CASSAGQGFGDYGCTF TRBD1 TRBJ1-2 once TRBV5-4
TGTGCCAGCTCCCAGGACATCGCAGATACGCAGTATTTT CASSQDIADTQYF - TRBJ2-3 - TRBV18
TGTGCCAGCAGCCCCGACAGACTTACTAACGAGCAGTACTTC CASSPDRLTNEQYF - TRBJ2-7 - TRBV11-2